This T cell receptor beta chain was documented in a study of T cell responses to AZD1222 COVID-19 vaccine. From germline, CDR1 is KGHDR and CDR2 SFDVKD. V was pared by 4 bases and J by 0 bases, with 6 bases between. The length of the CDR3 is 14 residues. Produced via immunoSEQ multiplex PCR; TCRdb's table is partial and in-frame only. The table records tens of thousands of clones, approximately 83% of them present only once. Findings of the study overall: At study baseline, merely six AZD1222 recipients were seropositive. The sample set comprised mostly white British donors with more females, and clonal diversity was possibly underestimated. Nearly half of spike-specific TCRs reportedly go after variant regions that carry no mutations. Repertoire sampling happened only post peak T cell response.

A word on this clone: Its antigen is still unknown.

This sequence was found in an adult who received the AZD1222 COVID-19 vaccine. The genes are TRBV24-1 and TRBJ1-3, with D uncertain. The input for sequencing was peripheral blood, taken 28 days after the second AZD1222 dose. Here the CDR3 reads CATSEGNSGNTIYF. CDR3 bases: TGTGCCACCAGTGAGGGTAACTCTGGAAACACCATATATTTT.